The subject of this entry is one T cell receptor (beta chain). The sample holds a few counts of this clonotype. Which antigen it targets is not known. Base-call qualities are not available, and no considerably larger clone is one nucleotide away. TCRdb shows the sequencer as Illumina NovaSeq 6000. TCR cDNA was synthesized by 5'RACE template switching, which introduced a universal primer site and unique molecular identifiers. Priming for cDNA synthesis came from both the TCR alpha and TCR beta constant segments. Libraries were amplified in two PCR steps, with sample barcodes and sequencing adapters added in the second step. Sequencing of the libraries was done on either Illumina HiSeq 2500 (2x100 bp) or NovaSeq (2x150 bp). From the authors' description of their analysis: MIGEC handled demultiplexing of reads and collapsing into UMI consensus sequences, while MiXCR performed V(D)J alignment. Vaccine-responding clonotypes were defined with edgeR using replicate PBMC samples, requiring FDR below 0.01 and a log2 fold change above 5 up to day 15. CD4 or CD8 identity was assigned to each bulk clonotype according to whether the clonotype was present at higher abundance in the sequenced CD4 repertoire or the sequenced CD8 repertoire. TCRdb reanalyzed the raw reads on its own, using fastp at Q25 for trimming and MiXCR for clone calling, and kept in-frame beta chains. A single entry per CDR3 protein holds the most common genes and DNA from its merged rows. These V and J calls are TCRdb output, not the study's own analysis. The sample table contains under 250,000 distinct CDR3 sequences; only one count was recorded for 3% to 3.5% of them. Jointly, the top ten make up roughly 3.2% of the sample.

Sequences LGHDT (CDR1) and YNNKEL (CDR2) are obtained from the germline V gene (reference sequence). The CDR3 goes from the cysteine to the phenylalanine over 16 residues. Just the 48-base CDR3 DNA is kept, in frame starting at base 1. Trimmed from V: 6 bases; trimmed from J: 0 bases; junction bases lacking a gene match: 10. The sample originates from a study of T cells after yellow fever vaccination (dated by TCRdb to 2018 to 2020). With regard to the full study: The SMART-Seq v4 Ultra Low Input RNA kit was used to prepare libraries from fractions with low cell numbers. To follow T-cell clones before and after primary and booster YFV17D yellow fever vaccination, bulk TCR alpha and beta repertoires were sequenced over time. Two healthy male donors, one aged 18 to 30 and one aged 30 to 40 years, were included in the cohort. Bulk PBMC replicates and cell subsets were isolated from blood drawn at multiple timepoints before and after both primary and secondary immunization.

Overall study outcomes, separate from this receptor: The study included only a couple of donors, which limits how far the findings can be generalized. A small share of clonotypes occurred in both CD4 and CD8 compartments, likely arising from convergent recombination. Most clones expanded after primary vaccination were re-detected after the booster (96% of CD4 and 80% to 90% of CD8), suggesting broad memory maintenance. The secondary T-cell response was found to be weaker but faster than the primary response, with a peak reached on day 5 rather than on day 15. FACS-sorted repertoires could contain abundant contaminating clonotypes from the bulk population, so computational filtering was required.

Interpreted using the paper, the treatment or condition label stands for: live attenuated yellow fever vaccine strain. PBMCs were isolated from peripheral blood using a standard Ficoll-Paque protocol. Dynabeads CD4 and CD8 positive selection kits were used to isolate the CD4 and CD8 T-cell fractions. TriZol was used to extract RNA from bulk PBMCs, from CD4 and CD8 fractions, and from dextramer-positive and dextramer-negative fractions. The sequenced sample was CD4+ T cells sorted from PBMCs, obtained 10 days after the yellow fever booster vaccination. This chain is built from TRBV3-1 and TRBJ2-5; 7 central nucleotides agree with TRBD1. This TCR was recovered from a young man who received the YFV17D yellow fever vaccine. The DNA sequence is given as TGTGCCAGCAGTCACGACAGGGCATCGTACCAAGAGACCCAGTACTTC. This encodes CASSHDRASYQETQYF.